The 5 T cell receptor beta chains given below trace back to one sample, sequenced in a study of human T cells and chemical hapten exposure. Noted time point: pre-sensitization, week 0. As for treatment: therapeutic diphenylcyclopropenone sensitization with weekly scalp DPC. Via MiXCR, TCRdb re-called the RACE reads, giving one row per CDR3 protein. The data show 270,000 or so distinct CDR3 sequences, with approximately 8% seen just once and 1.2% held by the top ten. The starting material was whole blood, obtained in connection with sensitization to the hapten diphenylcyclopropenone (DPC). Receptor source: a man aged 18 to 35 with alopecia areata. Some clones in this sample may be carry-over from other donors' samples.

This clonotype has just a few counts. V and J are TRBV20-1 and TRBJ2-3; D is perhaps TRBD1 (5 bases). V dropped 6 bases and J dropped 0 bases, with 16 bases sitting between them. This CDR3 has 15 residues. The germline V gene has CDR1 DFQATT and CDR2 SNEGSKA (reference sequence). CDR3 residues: CSAGPDIASTDTQYF. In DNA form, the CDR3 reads TGCAGTGCGGGGCCCGACATTGCTAGCACAGATACGCAGTATTTT.

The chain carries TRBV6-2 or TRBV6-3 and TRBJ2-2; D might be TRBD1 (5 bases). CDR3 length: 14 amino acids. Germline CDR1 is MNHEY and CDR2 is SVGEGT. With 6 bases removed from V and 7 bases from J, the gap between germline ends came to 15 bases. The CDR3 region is CASSFSGAGGELFF. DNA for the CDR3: TGTGCCAGCAGCTTTAGTGGGGCCGGCGGGGAGCTGTTTTTT.

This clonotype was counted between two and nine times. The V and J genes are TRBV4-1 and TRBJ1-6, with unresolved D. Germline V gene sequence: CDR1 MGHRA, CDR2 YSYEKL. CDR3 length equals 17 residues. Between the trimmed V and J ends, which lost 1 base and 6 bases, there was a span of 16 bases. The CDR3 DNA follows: TGCGCCAGCAGCCAAGTACTCCGGGGTTTGGGTAATTCACCCCTCCACTTT. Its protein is CASSQVLRGLGNSPLHF.

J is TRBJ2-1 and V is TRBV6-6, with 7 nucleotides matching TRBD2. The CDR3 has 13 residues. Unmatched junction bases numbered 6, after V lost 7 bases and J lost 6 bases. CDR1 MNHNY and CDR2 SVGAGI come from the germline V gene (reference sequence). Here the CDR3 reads CASTAGGGNEQFF. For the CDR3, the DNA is TGTGCCAGCACGGCTGGGGGGGGCAATGAGCAGTTCTTC.

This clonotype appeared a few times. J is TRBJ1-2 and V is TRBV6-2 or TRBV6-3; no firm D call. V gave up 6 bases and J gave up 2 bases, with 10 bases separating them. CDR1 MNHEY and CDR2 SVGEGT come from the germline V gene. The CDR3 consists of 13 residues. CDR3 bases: TGTGCCAGCAGCTTCCCATTCAACTATGGCTACACCTTC. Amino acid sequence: CASSFPFNYGYTF.